This T cell receptor (beta chain) was observed in a study of blood T cell repertoires in COVID-19. Authors' data handling: Scientists estimated how many nucleated cells there were by amplifying reference gene primers. Sequencing was performed with immunoSEQ multiplex PCR; in TCRdb, only in-frame clones are kept and a portion is missing. V, J and clone size reflect that table, while D and trimming were determined from the DNA. The sample carries tens of thousands of clones, around 86% recorded once. The germline CDR1 and CDR2 sequences are LGHDT and YNNKEL (reference sequence). The CDR3 covers 15 residues. V lost 0 bases to trimming and J lost 0 bases, with 9 bases between them.

The TCR was taken from a human donor with acute or convalescent COVID-19. The donor label of this sample is uncertain. Sequencing input: peripheral blood. The chain joins TRBV3-1 (or the pseudogene TRBV3-2) to TRBJ2-7; tentative D call: TRBD2 (5 bases). CDR3 sequence reads: CASSQEGAGSYEQYF. Here the CDR3 DNA reads TGTGCCAGCAGCCAAGAAGGCGCGGGCTCCTACGAGCAGTACTTC.